This T cell receptor beta chain was obtained from a study of regulatory T cells in long-lasting Graves disease. Whole-study results and caveats: Those with persistent disease had in common more public clonotypes (fewer than 3,000) than new patients (roughly 970). When disease was persistent, TRBV28, TRBJ1-2 and TRBJ2-5 were the favored segments.

Time point here: newly diagnosed GD, antithyroid drugs for less than 3 months. Extracted RNA from PBMCs served as the source of the TCR library. Concerning this clonotype itself: The antigen remains unidentified.

Germline CDR1 is LNHDA and CDR2 is SQIVND (reference sequence). The CDR3 has 13 residues. V shed 6 bases and J shed 2 bases, with 11 bases lying between them. CDR3 regions were amplified by Arm-PCR using iRepertoire HTBI primers to build TCR beta libraries. TCRdb called the multiplex PCR reads again in MiXCR, with one record for every CDR3 protein. The data show 200,000 to 250,000 distinct CDR3 sequences, less than 20% seen once. The same sample was also studied in work on T cells in Graves' hyperthyroidism and ophthalmopathy.

Specimen: peripheral blood mononuclear cells (PBMCs), collected at new diagnosis, from a patient treated with antithyroid drugs. The gene calls are TRBV19 and TRBJ2-7; D is possibly TRBD2 (5 bases). The origin of this receptor is a woman younger than 45 with Graves disease. The CDR3 spells CASSTVGAYEQYF. The CDR3 DNA sequence: TGTGCCAGTAGCACCGTCGGGGCCTACGAGCAGTACTTC. Full variable domain (missing parts from reference TRBV19 and TRBJ2-7): DGGITQSPKYLFRKEGQNVTLSCEQNLNHDAMYWYRQDPGQGLRLIYYSQIVNDFQKGDIAEGYSVSREKKESFPLTVTSAQKNPTAFYLCASSTVGAYEQYFGPGTRLTVT.